This is a list of T cell receptor beta chains from one sample in a study of blood T cell repertoires in COVID-19. Profiled with immunoSEQ multiplex PCR; TCRdb holds only in-frame clones, not every one. The sample lists over 200,000 clones, around 88% occurring once. The sample comprised PBMCs or T cells enriched from blood (not recorded which). The receptor source for this set is a man in his forties who had recovered from COVID-19. The CDR3 runs from the conserved cysteine through the conserved F or W. The D gene is left open where the match is weak. Clone size is shown for a subset of rows, as once, few, many or a class of expanded clone.

TRBV19	NA	TRBJ2-2	TRBD2	CASRETSGRFTGELFF	TGTGCCAGTAGGGAGACTAGCGGGAGGTTCACCGGGGAGCTGTTTTTT
TRBV3-1/TRBV3-2	once	TRBJ2-3	NA	CASSQDGTNTDTQYF	TGTGCCAGCAGCCAAGATGGGACAAACACAGATACGCAGTATTTT
TRBV4-3	NA	TRBJ1-1	TRBD1	CASSYTGANTEAFF	TGCGCCAGCAGCTATACAGGGGCGAACACTGAAGCTTTCTTT
TRBV6-5	once	TRBJ1-5	NA	CASKQANSNQPQHF	TGTGCCAGCAAGCAAGCGAATAGCAATCAGCCCCAGCATTTT
TRBV9	NA	TRBJ2-5	TRBD2	CASSVAGGSLFGTQYF	TGTGCCAGCAGCGTAGCGGGCGGGAGCCTTTTTGGGACCCAGTACTTC
TRBV5-1	NA	TRBJ1-2	NA	CASSFEFNYGYTF	TGCGCCAGCAGCTTCGAGTTTAACTATGGCTACACCTTC
TRBV28	NA	TRBJ2-1	TRBD1	CASSSRTGGSSYNEQFF	TGTGCCAGCAGTTCCCGGACAGGGGGGAGCTCCTACAATGAGCAGTTCTTC
TRBV7-3	NA	TRBJ2-3	TRBD2	CASSSTGLAGAADTQYF	TGTGCCAGCAGCTCGACTGGACTAGCGGGAGCGGCAGATACGCAGTATTTT
TRBV19	NA	TRBJ2-7	NA	CASSIGGRTYEQYF	TGTGCCAGTAGTATTGGGGGGAGAACCTACGAGCAGTACTTC
TRBV18	NA	TRBJ2-7	NA	CASSPGSGEQYF	TGTGCCAGCTCGCCGGGCAGCGGCGAGCAGTACTTC
TRBV3-1/TRBV3-2	once	TRBJ2-4	NA	CASSQIQGDIQYF	TGTGCCAGCAGCCAGATACAGGGCGACATTCAGTACTTC
TRBV7-6	NA	TRBJ2-1	TRBD1	CASSLARTGKQFF	TGTGCCAGCAGCTTAGCGCGGACAGGAAAGCAGTTCTTC
TRBV4-1	NA	TRBJ2-7	TRBD2	CASSTSSGSYEQYF	TGCGCCAGCAGCACATCTAGCGGGAGCTACGAGCAGTACTTC
TRBV2	once	TRBJ2-1	TRBD2	CASRSSGGTPNEQFF	TGTGCCAGCCGTTCCTCGGGAGGGACACCCAATGAGCAGTTCTTC
TRBV7-9	NA	TRBJ1-3	NA	CASSLNAQIGNTIYF	TGTGCCAGCAGCTTAAACGCACAAATCGGAAACACCATATATTTT
TRBV4-2	NA	TRBJ1-4	NA	CASSQGQSRSATNEKLFF	TGTGCCAGCAGCCAAGGACAAAGCCGGTCGGCAACTAATGAAAAACTGTTTTTT
TRBV13	NA	TRBJ2-1	TRBD1	CASSLGVDRTYNEQFF	TGTGCCAGCAGCTTAGGTGTGGACAGGACCTACAATGAGCAGTTCTTC
TRBV28	NA	TRBJ2-1	TRBD2	CASSFMLAADNEQFF	TGTGCCAGCAGTTTTATGCTAGCGGCAGACAATGAGCAGTTCTTC
TRBV10-3	NA	TRBJ1-1	NA	CAISESGGDTEAFF	TGTGCCATCAGTGAGTCTGGGGGGGACACTGAAGCTTTCTTT
TRBV28	few	TRBJ1-5	TRBD1	CASNPRGTGGYQPQHF	TGTGCCAGCAACCCCCGCGGGACAGGGGGCTATCAGCCCCAGCATTTT
TRBV7-9	NA	TRBJ2-7	NA	CVSSYSLGQYEQYF	TGTGTCAGCAGCTACTCTCTAGGACAGTACGAGCAGTACTTC
TRBV2	NA	TRBJ2-1	NA	CASFSRSANNNEQFF	TGTGCCAGCTTCTCTAGGAGCGCAAATAACAATGAGCAGTTCTTC
TRBV2	NA	TRBJ1-5	TRBD1	CASSVIRTGGGQPQHF	TGTGCCAGCAGTGTAATCAGGACAGGGGGAGGTCAGCCCCAGCATTTT
TRBV7-9	NA	TRBJ2-1	TRBD1	CASSLDRGSYNEQFF	TGTGCCAGCAGCCTGGACAGGGGTAGCTACAATGAGCAGTTCTTC
TRBV2	NA	TRBJ1-1	NA	CASRKQGINTEAFF	TGTGCCAGCAGGAAACAGGGAATTAACACTGAAGCTTTCTTT
TRBV5-1	NA	TRBJ1-2	TRBD1	CASSLTGQAVNYGYTF	TGCGCCAGCAGCTTGACGGGACAGGCCGTTAACTATGGCTACACCTTC
TRBV11-1	NA	TRBJ2-3	TRBD2	CASRFGLAARDTQYF	TGTGCCAGCAGATTTGGACTAGCGGCCAGAGATACGCAGTATTTT
TRBV2	NA	TRBJ2-2	TRBD2	CASSKDPLAGNTGELFF	TGTGCCAGCAGTAAAGATCCACTAGCGGGGAACACCGGGGAGCTGTTTTTT
TRBV19	NA	TRBJ2-2	NA	CASSTPRIVNGELFF	TGTGCCAGTAGTACACCCAGAATTGTGAACGGGGAGCTGTTTTTT